This T cell receptor beta chain is from a study of shared clonotypes between healthy human individuals. Study-wide findings and caveats: A generally larger estimated richness was seen in naive subsets than in memory subsets. Unshared clonotypes carried lower generation probabilities than those common to all four donors.

In the original processing: In the immunoSEQ data, sequences were junction-only and lacked quality scores, so filtering differed. The protocol was immunoSEQ multiplex PCR, while the TCRdb copy is restricted to in-frame clones and leaves out a portion. Clone size and the V and J calls come from that table; the DNA yielded D and trimming. The sample holds under 650,000 clones, 90% to 97% seen once. The donors were adults (healthy and HIV-negative) with no recent acute infections or vaccinations. The germline V gene has CDR1 SGHAT and CDR2 FQDESV (reference sequence). The CDR3 is 14 amino acids. V was cut by 5 bases and J by 1 base, with 11 bases left in between. About this clone itself: Its target is not known.

The chain links TRBV11-1 to TRBJ2-5; D remains unclear. This TCR was sampled from a young woman in good health. The specimen was naive CD4+ T cells sorted from blood. Subset described: CD45RA+ positively selected. The CDR3 sequence: CASSPFQSQETQYF. The CDR3 nucleotides are TGTGCCAGCAGCCCTTTCCAGTCCCAAGAGACCCAGTACTTC.